Following are 26 T cell receptor beta chains from one sample sequenced in a study of metastatic and nonmetastatic thyroid tumors. Patients had received no treatment of any kind before thyroid surgery. TCRdb re-analyzed the PCR reads using MiXCR. This sample carries some 31,000 clones, 3.5% to 5% of them seen once, and the ten largest clones take around 20%. The specimen sequenced was blood. These TCRs come from a female donor with papillary thyroid cancer or a benign thyroid nodule (not recorded which). Some clones in this sample may be carry-over from other donors' samples.

This clone showed up many times. The chain employs TRBV15 and TRBJ2-5; TRBD2 is a possible D gene (5 bases). This CDR3 is 15 amino acids long. Trimming left V 0 bases short and J 3 bases short, with 11 bases between. The germline gives CDR1 LNHNV, CDR2 YYDKDF (reference sequence). CDR3 nucleotides: TGTGCCACCAGCAGAGATGGTCGGGGAGAAGAGACCCAGTACTTC. Protein: CATSRDGRGEETQYF.

This clone was detected only a few times. A read error may produce the germline difference seen at one junction end. This chain uses TRBV11-3 with TRBJ2-7; 7 positions match TRBD1. Germline CDR1 reads SGHNT; CDR2 reads YENEEA. The CDR3 sequence is 15 residues long. CDR3 residues: CAGSSSGTAIYEQYF. The CDR3 DNA follows: TGTGCCGGCAGCTCCTCCGGGACAGCTATCTACGAGCAGTACTTC.

The V call is TRBV12-3 or TRBV12-4, the J call TRBJ2-2; D is possibly TRBD1 (7 bases). This CDR3 contains 15 residues. Trimming pared 5 bases from V and 5 bases from J, leaving 15 bases between. The CDR3 spells CASSPRQGGTGELFF. The CDR3 region has the DNA TGTGCCAGCAGTCCCCGACAGGGAGGAACCGGGGAGCTGTTTTTT.

Ten or more counts support this clone. Written as DNA, the CDR3 is TGTGCCAGCAGCCCAAGACAGACTAGCGGGAGAGATACGCAGTATTTT. Translation gives CASSPRQTSGRDTQYF. V is TRBV7-8 and J is TRBJ2-3; 12 positions agree with TRBD2. This CDR3 contains 16 residues. Unmatched junction bases numbered 8, after V lost 5 bases and J lost 5 bases. Germline V gene sequence: CDR1 SGHVS, CDR2 FQNEAQ.

This clone has just a few counts. V and J are TRBV7-9 and TRBJ2-3, with a tentative D call TRBD1 (6 bases). Germline V lookup: CDR1 SEHNR, CDR2 FQNEAQ (reference sequence). Trimming stripped 5 bases from V and 2 bases from J, with 8 bases between. The CDR3 is 13 amino acids. CDR3 DNA sequence: TGTGCCAGCAGCCGGGACAACACAGATACGCAGTATTTT. The encoded protein is CASSRDNTDTQYF.

This clone has only a few counts. V gene TRBV7-9 combines with J gene TRBJ2-2; perhaps TRBD1 as D (6 bases). In germline, CDR1 is SEHNR, CDR2 FQNEAQ (reference sequence). The V end lost 7 bases, the J end lost 8 bases, and 17 bases lay between the germline ends. CDR3 size: 14 residues. CDR3 sequence reads: CASNPIQGPGELFF. CDR3 in DNA: TGTGCCAGCAACCCGATCCAGGGGCCTGGGGAGCTGTTTTTT.

The sample holds a few counts of this clone. The J gene is TRBJ2-1, the V gene TRBV20-1; TRBD2 matches at 8 bases. The V gene's germline CDR1 is DFQATT and CDR2 SNEGSKA (reference sequence). CDR3 length: 13 amino acids. With 7 bases clipped from V and 8 bases from J, the junction kept 10 bases outside the gene matches. The CDR3 loop is CSVGTSLGDEQFF. The CDR3, as DNA: TGCAGTGTAGGGACTAGTCTCGGGGATGAGCAGTTCTTC.

This chain uses TRBV12-3 or TRBV12-4 with TRBJ1-4, with no clear D. The CDR3 spans 14 residues. The V end was cut by 7 bases, the J end by 8 bases, with 17 bases between. This chain's CDR3 is CASKEGSGREKLFF. As DNA, the CDR3 is TGTGCCAGCAAGGAGGGCAGTGGGAGGGAAAAACTGTTTTTT.

The V call is TRBV6-1, the J call TRBJ2-1; D possibly corresponds to TRBD2 (6 bases). CDR3 length equals 15 residues. Trimming left V 1 base short and J 0 bases short, with 7 bases between. Germline V gene lookup returns CDR1 MNHNS and CDR2 SASEGT. The CDR3 bases are TGTGCCAGCAGTGAAGTGGGGGGCTCCTACAATGAGCAGTTCTTC. Translating it yields CASSEVGGSYNEQFF.

The chain recombines TRBV20-1 with TRBJ2-6, with 7 bases identical to TRBD1. The CDR3 has 12 amino acids. From germline, CDR1 is DFQATT and CDR2 SNEGSKA (reference sequence). With 6 bases clipped from V and 4 bases from J, the junction kept 0 bases outside the gene matches. CDR3 in amino acids: CSAGQGANVLTF. Here the CDR3 DNA reads TGCAGTGCGGGACAGGGGGCCAACGTCCTGACTTTC.

This clone has only a few counts. The junction does not match germline at one end; this may be a read error. The gene calls are TRBV5-1 and TRBJ2-1, with TRBD2 matching 15 bases. The germline V gene encodes CDR1 SGHRS and CDR2 YFSETQ. The CDR3 contains 16 residues. The CDR3 sequence is CASSFLGLAGGNEHFF. The CDR3 DNA is TGCGCCAGCAGCTTCCTCGGACTAGCGGGAGGGAATGAGCATTTCTTC.

In this sample, this clone turned up many times. J is TRBJ2-1 and V is TRBV11-2; D may be TRBD1 or TRBD2 (5 bases each). This CDR3 has 15 residues. Trimming left V 3 bases short and J 4 bases short, with 13 bases between. Germline CDR1 and CDR2: SGHAT and FQNNGV. CDR3 sequence (DNA): TGTGCCAGCAGCTTCGGGACGGCAGGATACAATGAGCAGTTCTTC. Protein sequence: CASSFGTAGYNEQFF.

This rearrangement joins TRBV7-3 to TRBJ2-2, with D maybe TRBD2 (6 bases). V was pared by 4 bases and J by 7 bases, with 7 bases between. Germline values: CDR1 SGHTA, CDR2 FQGTGA. This CDR3 spans 12 amino acids. CDR3 bases: TGTGCCAGCAGCTCGGGACTCGGGGAGCTGTTTTTT. It yields the protein CASSSGLGELFF.

The chain joins TRBV6-5 to TRBJ1-5; D is possibly TRBD1 (6 bases). V lost 4 bases and J 2 bases, leaving 12 bases between the germline ends. In germline, CDR1 is MNHEY, CDR2 SVGAGI. The CDR3 runs to 15 residues. This CDR3 reads CASSWEGGRNQPQHF. CDR3 DNA sequence: TGTGCCAGCAGTTGGGAAGGGGGGCGCAATCAGCCCCAGCATTTT.

This clone was seen repeatedly, ten times or more. The rearrangement uses TRBV7-3 and TRBJ1-2; maybe TRBD1 (6 bases). Per germline, CDR1 SGHTA and CDR2 FQGTGA. There are 14 residues in the CDR3. The ends were cut back, 5 bases at V and 8 bases at J, with 18 bases in the middle. Written as DNA, the CDR3 is TGTGCCAGCAGCCCGGGGTCAGGGGTTGTGGGCTACACCTTC. This encodes CASSPGSGVVGYTF.

This clone was observed many times. V gene TRBV18 combines with J gene TRBJ2-2; 8 positions agree with TRBD1. The V and J ends lost 5 bases and 5 bases, in that order; junction bases with no gene match: 10. The germline gives CDR1 KGHSH, CDR2 LQKENI. The CDR3 sequence is 16 residues long. The CDR3: CASSTEDRVVTGELFF. In nucleotides, the CDR3 is TGTGCCAGCTCAACAGAGGACAGGGTGGTTACCGGGGAGCTGTTTTTT.

This clone appeared a few times. The sample contains more than one DNA sequence encoding this CDR3. The V call is TRBV12-3 or TRBV12-4, the J call TRBJ2-7, with D possibly being TRBD1 (5 bases). The CDR3 contains 13 residues. V lost 0 bases and J 5 bases, leaving 8 bases between the germline ends. The chain's CDR3 is CASSLAQANEQYF. CDR3 sequence (DNA): TGTGCCAGCAGTTTAGCACAGGCGAACGAGCAGTACTTC.

Ten or more counts support this clone. The genes are TRBV5-4 and TRBJ1-2; D is unclear. The germline CDR1 and CDR2 sequences are SGHNT and YYREEE (reference sequence). The CDR3 is 15 amino acids. Deletions cut 1 base from V and 0 bases from J, with 10 bases between. Here the CDR3 reads CASSLTAAANYGYTF. The CDR3 DNA reads TGTGCCAGCAGCTTGACAGCCGCTGCTAACTATGGCTACACCTTC.

The chain employs TRBV6-1 and TRBJ2-1, with 14 positions matching TRBD2. The CDR3 covers 15 residues. V lost 6 bases and J lost 3; bases outside the gene matches: 1. Germline lookup yields CDR1 MNHNS and CDR2 SASEGT. This CDR3 is CASRGLAGGYNEQFF. Written as DNA, the CDR3 is TGTGCCAGCAGAGGACTAGCGGGAGGCTACAATGAGCAGTTCTTC.

This clone was seen at least ten times. V gene TRBV13 combines with J gene TRBJ1-1; weak D call: TRBD1 (6 bases). V dropped 6 bases and J dropped 1 base, with 9 bases sitting between them. Looked up from germline, CDR1 is PRHDT and CDR2 is FYEKMQ (reference sequence). This CDR3 is 13 amino acids long. The CDR3 DNA follows: TGTGCCAGCAGGTTCAGGGGGAACACTGAAGCTTTCTTT. It translates to CASRFRGNTEAFF.

The genes are TRBV6-1 and TRBJ2-7; D remains ambiguous. Trimming removed 7 bases at V and 0 bases at J, with 16 bases between. Germline assignment: CDR1 MNHNS and CDR2 SASEGT. This CDR3 has 15 amino acids. The CDR3 nucleotides are TGTGCCAGCACCCTCGCGGAAGGGTTCTCCTACGAGCAGTACTTC. It yields the protein CASTLAEGFSYEQYF.

This chain connects TRBV7-3 to TRBJ1-2; D remains ambiguous. The germline CDR1 and CDR2 sequences are SGHTA and FQGTGA. V lost 8 bases and J lost 3, with 13 bases in between. CDR3 size: 13 residues. CDR3 residues: CASGLGGDYGYTF. CDR3 nucleotide sequence: TGTGCCAGCGGGCTCGGCGGCGACTATGGCTACACCTTC.

This clone was recorded a few times. The J gene is TRBJ2-7, the V gene TRBV20-1; 8 bases are a match to TRBD2. This CDR3 contains 14 residues. CDR1 is DFQATT, CDR2 SNEGSKA, per germline (reference sequence). The V gene end was trimmed by 3 bases and the J gene end by 2 bases; junction bases not matched to a gene: 6. Here the CDR3 DNA reads TGCAGTGCTAGGGCGGGAGGCTCTCCCTACGAGCAGTACTTC. Its protein is CSARAGGSPYEQYF.

The chain joins TRBV12-3 or TRBV12-4 to TRBJ2-1; D may be TRBD1 or TRBD2 (5 bases each). V lost 6 bases to trimming and J lost 0 bases, with 15 bases between them. The CDR3 is 16 residues long. Here the CDR3 DNA reads TGTGCCAGCAGCCCGGGACCTCCCGCCTCCTACAATGAGCAGTTCTTC. This codes for CASSPGPPASYNEQFF.

The CDR3 sequence: CSASAPGINTEAFF. The CDR3 region has the DNA TGCAGTGCTAGTGCTCCCGGGATCAACACTGAAGCTTTCTTT. V usage is TRBV20-1 and J usage is TRBJ1-1; D is uncertain. CDR3 length: 14 residues. Looked up from germline, CDR1 is DFQATT and CDR2 is SNEGSKA (reference sequence). V was shortened by 3 bases and J by 2 bases, with 13 bases between the two germline ends.

This clone was found many times. The rearrangement links TRBV6-1 to TRBJ1-1; no definite D call. V lost 11 bases and J lost 4, with 8 bases in between. There are 10 residues in the CDR3. The germline V gene has CDR1 MNHNS and CDR2 SASEGT. In DNA, the CDR3 is TGTGCCGGAGGGTTCACTGAAGCTTTCTTT. This codes for CAGGFTEAFF.